These 13 T cell receptor beta chains came from one sample sequenced in a study of blood T cell repertoires in COVID-19. Clones were read by immunoSEQ multiplex PCR, and TCRdb kept only the in-frame ones, dropping some. The sample shows 210,000 or so clones, roughly 90% of them seen only once. The sample comprised peripheral blood. The receptors originated from a man aged 45-65 years with acute or convalescent COVID-19.

The rearrangement links TRBV19 to TRBJ2-1; TRBD2 aligns across 8 bases. The V gene's germline CDR1 is LNHDA and CDR2 SQIVND (reference sequence). V was clipped by 7 bases and J by 10 bases; unmatched bases: 9. The CDR3 extends over 13 amino acids. The CDR3, as DNA: TGTGCCAGTATCCCCTCCACGGGGGGGGAGCAGTTCTTC. Translated: CASIPSTGGEQFF. Using reference TRBV19 and TRBJ2-1 for the parts outside the CDR3, the full variable domain is DGGITQSPKYLFRKEGQNVTLSCEQNLNHDAMYWYRQDPGQGLRLIYYSQIVNDFQKGDIAEGYSVSREKKESFPLTVTSAQKNPTAFYLCASIPSTGGEQFFGPGTRLTVL.

The CDR3: CASSLFRQVNTEAFF. DNA for the CDR3: TGTGCCAGCAGCTTATTCCGACAGGTGAACACTGAAGCTTTCTTT. This sequence joins TRBV7-8 and TRBJ1-1; maybe TRBD1 (6 bases). The CDR3 totals 15 residues. V was pared by 2 bases and J by 0 bases, with 10 bases between. The V gene's germline CDR1 is SGHVS and CDR2 FQNEAQ.

This clone was found once. V and J are TRBV7-8 and TRBJ2-1; the D gene is possibly TRBD1 (5 bases). V shed 1 base and J shed 4 bases, with 14 bases lying between them. Germline V CDR1 and CDR2: SGHVS, FQNEAQ. The CDR3 has 16 residues. CDR3 coding DNA: TGTGCCAGCAGCTTAGATCAGGGCCTAGGATACAATGAGCAGTTCTTC. Its protein is CASSLDQGLGYNEQFF.

This sequence joins TRBV29-1 and TRBJ1-1, with D uncertain. The ends were cut back, 4 bases at V and 0 bases at J, with 9 bases in the middle. CDR1 is SQVTM and CDR2 is ANQGSEA in the germline V gene. The CDR3 has 13 residues. CDR3 nucleotide sequence: TGCAGCGTTGTCTCCAGGCTGAACACTGAAGCTTTCTTT. Translating gives CSVVSRLNTEAFF.

The V and J genes are TRBV6-5 and TRBJ1-6, with unresolved D. Germline CDR1 reads MNHEY; CDR2 reads SVGAGI. CDR3 size: 14 residues. The V end lost 8 bases, the J end lost 0 bases, and 8 bases lay between the germline ends. The CDR3 nucleotides read TGTGCCAGCGTGGTGAGCTCCTATAATTCACCCCTCCACTTT. Translation: CASVVSSYNSPLHF.

CDR3 protein: CASIPRGGGTEAFF. CDR3 coding DNA: TGTGCCAGCATCCCCAGGGGTGGGGGCACTGAAGCTTTCTTT. The chain combines TRBV7-9 with TRBJ1-1; TRBD1 is a possible D gene (6 bases). This CDR3 has 14 residues. Between the trimmed V and J ends, which lost 7 bases and 4 bases, there was a span of 16 bases. The V gene's germline CDR1 is SEHNR and CDR2 FQNEAQ (reference sequence).

The V and J genes are TRBV6-5 and TRBJ2-1, with TRBD1 identical over 10 bases. Germline V lookup: CDR1 MNHEY, CDR2 SVGAGI. CDR3 length: 14 amino acids. Trimming removed 10 bases from V and 6 bases from J; junction bases left unmatched: 9. The CDR3 DNA sequence: TGTGCCACGGCCGGGACAGGGGCACTCAATGAGCAGTTCTTC. It yields the protein CATAGTGALNEQFF.

V gene TRBV28 combines with J gene TRBJ2-7, with 12 bases lining up with TRBD1. The length of the CDR3 is 15 residues. Germline-derived CDR1 and CDR2 are MDHEN and SYDVKM. V dropped 0 bases and J dropped 6; count of bases not matched to a gene: 3. The CDR3 sequence is CASSLWGTGGGEQYF. The CDR3 DNA follows: TGTGCCAGCAGTTTATGGGGGACAGGGGGCGGCGAGCAGTACTTC.

The V call is TRBV6-5, the J call TRBJ1-4; 9 bases are shared with TRBD1. CDR1 and CDR2 (germline): MNHEY, SVGAGI. CDR3 size: 14 residues. Unmatched junction bases numbered 10, after V lost 7 bases and J lost 10 bases. The chain's CDR3 is CASKRVATGGKLFF. CDR3 in DNA: TGTGCCAGCAAGCGGGTTGCGACAGGGGGAAAACTGTTTTTT.

The chain uses TRBV6-5 and TRBJ2-3; 10 positions match TRBD1. J lost 2 bases, V lost 8 bases, and 4 bases had no gene match. Per germline, CDR1 MNHEY and CDR2 SVGAGI. This CDR3 is built from 14 residues. The CDR3 DNA is TGTGCCAGCGGAGACAGGGGGCCCACAGATACGCAGTATTTT. Residues: CASGDRGPTDTQYF.

This clone occurred a few times. The V gene is TRBV11-1, the J gene TRBJ2-3; D is uncertain. This CDR3 has 14 residues. Looked up from germline, CDR1 is SGHAT and CDR2 is FQDESV (reference sequence). Trimming took 0 bases from V and 2 from J, leaving 6 bases between them. For the CDR3, the DNA is TGTGCCAGCAGCTTAGCGGCCTTCACAGATACGCAGTATTTT. This translates into CASSLAAFTDTQYF.

The CDR3 coding sequence is TGTGCCAGCAGCCAAGACGGAACGGGGGCAGATACGCAGTATTTT. It encodes CASSQDGTGADTQYF. J is TRBJ2-3 and V is TRBV4-2; D might be TRBD2 (6 bases). Trimming left V 0 bases short and J 4 bases short, with 11 bases between. From germline, CDR1 is LGHNA and CDR2 YNFKEQ. The CDR3 length is 15 residues.

V and J are TRBV4-3 and TRBJ1-1; TRBD1 agrees at 7 bases. V lost 0 bases and J lost 5; bases outside the gene matches: 15. This CDR3 has 18 amino acids. Per germline, CDR1 LGHNA and CDR2 YSLEER. The CDR3 DNA reads as TGCGCCAGCAGCCAAGATCTTTCCGGGAGACAGGGTAGGACTGAAGCTTTCTTT. It translates to CASSQDLSGRQGRTEAFF.